These 13 T cell receptor beta chains came from one sample sequenced in a study of beta chain features in type 1 diabetes. As every portion of the isolated RNA was reverse transcribed, the sequencing read expressed TCRB transcripts. Sequencing was performed with immunoSEQ multiplex PCR; in TCRdb, only in-frame clones are kept and a portion is missing. The table has hundreds of thousands of clones, over 12% seen once. Which antigens these TCRs recognize remains unknown. Study-level findings and limits: A moderate, significant TCRB CDR3 shortening appeared in type 1 diabetes across four CD4+ subsets.

The sample comprised naive CD4+ T cells from blood. The origin of the receptors is a man between 18 and 35 years old with type 1 diabetes.

This clone was recorded a few times. This chain uses TRBV6-6 with TRBJ1-2, with 11 bases identical to TRBD1. The CDR3 is 14 amino acids. Per the germline V gene, CDR1 is MNHNY and CDR2 is SVGAGI (reference sequence). The chain's CDR3 is CAHRRGQGDYGYTF. For the CDR3, the DNA is TGTGCTCACCGGAGGGGACAGGGGGACTATGGCTACACCTTC.

This clone was counted a few times. The chain combines TRBV7-2 with TRBJ1-2, with unresolved D. V was shortened by 5 bases and J by 8 bases, with 24 bases between the two germline ends. Per germline, CDR1 SGHTA and CDR2 FQGNSA. The CDR3 contains 16 residues. CDR3 amino acids: CASSPQVSVPPGGYTF. The CDR3 DNA follows: TGTGCCAGCAGCCCCCAGGTCTCGGTGCCCCCTGGGGGCTACACCTTC.

The chain recombines TRBV6-6 with TRBJ1-5, with 10 nucleotides matching TRBD1. V was pared by 7 bases and J by 7 bases, with 10 bases of the junction left unmatched. The CDR3 is made up of 15 amino acids. Germline V lookup: CDR1 MNHNY, CDR2 SVGAGI (reference sequence). This chain's CDR3 is CASTIDRGLGQPQHF. The CDR3 DNA reads TGTGCCAGCACCATAGACAGGGGGCTTGGGCAGCCCCAGCATTTT.

The chain recombines TRBV29-1 with TRBJ2-7, with D unclear. CDR3 length equals 14 residues. Trimming stripped 6 bases from V and 0 bases from J, with 15 bases between. In germline, CDR1 is SQVTM, CDR2 ANQGSEA. CDR3 bases: TGCAGCGTGGCCCTTACATTTAACTCCTACGAGCAGTACTTC. Amino acid sequence: CSVALTFNSYEQYF.

This sequence joins TRBV7-9 and TRBJ1-6, with D perhaps TRBD1 (6 bases). The CDR3 loop spans 14 amino acids. Per the germline V gene, CDR1 is SEHNR and CDR2 is FQNEAQ (reference sequence). The ends were cut back, 5 bases at V and 14 bases at J, with 19 bases in the middle. CDR3 coding DNA: TGTGCCAGCAGCCCGGAGGGGGGCGAGAGATCCCTCCACTTT. Translation gives CASSPEGGERSLHF.

This clone was observed a handful of times. The V call is TRBV7-2, the J call TRBJ1-4; TRBD1 is a possible D gene (5 bases). This CDR3 is built from 13 residues. Germline CDR1 SGHTA, CDR2 FQGNSA. With 5 bases removed from V and 8 bases from J, the gap between germline ends came to 12 bases. The CDR3: CASSPKRDEKLFF. CDR3 nucleotide sequence: TGTGCCAGCAGCCCCAAGAGGGACGAAAAACTGTTTTTT.

The chain joins TRBV7-2 to TRBJ2-1, with D maybe TRBD2 (6 bases). The CDR3 is made up of 14 amino acids. Trimming took off 5 bases at V and 4 bases at J, with 12 bases between the two ends. Germline values: CDR1 SGHTA, CDR2 FQGNSA. CDR3 bases: TGTGCCAGCAGCCCGGAGGGAGTGTACAATGAGCAGTTCTTC. Translating gives CASSPEGVYNEQFF. Using reference TRBV7-2 and TRBJ2-1 for the parts outside the CDR3, the full variable domain is GAGVSQSPSNKVTEKGKDVELRCDPISGHTALYWYRQSLGQGLEFLIYFQGNSAPDKSGLPSDRFSAERTGGSVSTLTIQRTQQEDSAVYLCASSPEGVYNEQFFGPGTRLTVL.

The gene calls are TRBV29-1 and TRBJ2-2; TRBD2 matches 15 bases. Unmatched junction bases numbered 3, after V lost 7 bases and J lost 6 bases. Looked up from germline, CDR1 is SQVTM and CDR2 is ANQGSEA. The CDR3 totals 14 residues. CDR3 in DNA: TGCAGCGGGAGGACTAGCGGGAGGGCCGGGGAGCTGTTTTTT. It codes for CSGRTSGRAGELFF.

V and J are TRBV5-1 and TRBJ2-7; 11 nucleotides align to TRBD1. There are 15 residues in the CDR3. Trimming removed 4 bases from V and 3 bases from J; junction bases left unmatched: 6. Germline V gene sequence: CDR1 SGHRS, CDR2 YFSETQ. As DNA, the CDR3 is TGCGCCAGCAGCCCCGGGACAGGGGGAAACTACGAGCAGTACTTC. Protein product: CASSPGTGGNYEQYF.

Only a few counts were recorded for this clone. The rearrangement uses TRBV27 and TRBJ1-5; TRBD1 matches at 9 bases. The CDR3 is made up of 17 amino acids. J gave up 1 base and V 1 base, and 5 bases lay outside the gene matches. CDR1 and CDR2 from the germline V gene are MNHEY and SMNVEV (reference sequence). This CDR3 reads CASSLFGGTGSNQPQHF. In nucleotides, the CDR3 is TGTGCCAGCAGTTTATTTGGGGGGACAGGGAGCAATCAGCCCCAGCATTTT.

V usage is TRBV9 and J usage is TRBJ1-1; D possibly corresponds to TRBD1 (5 bases). The V gene lost 0 bases and the J gene lost 2 bases, with 14 bases spanning the gap. CDR1 SGDLS and CDR2 YYNGEE come from the germline V gene. The length of the CDR3 is 16 residues. The CDR3 sequence is CASSVAWVGANTEAFF. DNA of the CDR3: TGTGCCAGCAGCGTAGCTTGGGTAGGGGCAAACACTGAAGCTTTCTTT.

This clone was seen more than once but under ten times. The rearrangement joins TRBV2 to TRBJ2-1; D may be TRBD1 (5 bases). The length of the CDR3 is 13 residues. In germline, CDR1 is SNHLY, CDR2 FYNNEI. V shed 6 bases and J shed 3 bases, with 9 bases lying between them. The CDR3 nucleotides read TGTGCCAGCAGGTCAGACAGCTACAATGAGCAGTTCTTC. It codes for CASRSDSYNEQFF.

The chain combines TRBV5-1 with TRBJ2-1, with 11 nucleotides matching TRBD2. CDR1 is SGHRS, CDR2 YFSETQ, per germline. There are 16 residues in the CDR3. J was trimmed by 2 bases and V by 5 bases; bases with no gene match: 6. CDR3 protein: CASSSGTSGPYNEQFF. The DNA for the CDR3 is TGCGCCAGCAGTTCCGGGACTAGCGGTCCCTACAATGAGCAGTTCTTC.